This T cell receptor beta chain originates from a study of T cells after yellow fever vaccination (dated by TCRdb to about 2019). As for the study more broadly: Libraries from fractions with low cell numbers were prepared with the SMART-Seq v4 Ultra Low Input RNA kit. Bulk TCR alpha and beta repertoires were sequenced longitudinally to track T-cell clones before and after primary and booster YFV17D yellow fever vaccination. The cohort comprised two healthy male donors, one aged 18 to 29 and one aged 30 to 40 years. Blood was drawn at multiple timepoints before and after primary and secondary immunization, with bulk PBMC replicates and cell subsets isolated.

The treatment or condition label on this specimen signifies: live attenuated yellow fever vaccine strain. A standard Ficoll-Paque protocol was used to isolate PBMCs from peripheral blood. Dynabeads CD4 and CD8 positive selection kits were used to isolate CD4 and CD8 T-cell fractions. TriZol was used to extract RNA from bulk PBMCs, CD4 and CD8 fractions, and dextramer-positive and dextramer-negative fractions. From the cysteine up to the phenylalanine, the CDR3 has a length of 12 residues. Only the CDR3 part of the read is kept: 36 bases, read in frame from the first base. The germline V gene supplies CDR1 SGHAT and CDR2 FQNNGV. The V and J ends are trimmed by 5 bases and 10 bases, leaving 14 bases between them. Study-wide conclusions, independent of this receptor: Computational filtering was required because FACS-sorted repertoires could contain abundant contaminating clonotypes from the bulk population. The secondary T-cell response was found to be weaker but faster than the primary response, with a peak reached on day 5 rather than on day 15. Only two donors were included in the study, so the extent to which the findings can be generalized is limited. After the booster, most of the clones that had expanded following primary vaccination were detected again (approximately 96% of CD4 and around 87% of CD8), which suggests that memory was broadly maintained. A small fraction of clonotypes showed up in both the CD4 and CD8 compartments, probably as a result of convergent recombination.

In this sample, this clonotype turned up many times. Its antigen remains unidentified. Base qualities are not recorded, but no much larger clone differs from it by a single base. These reads were obtained on an Illumina NovaSeq 6000. TCR cDNA was made using 5'RACE template switching, a step that added a universal primer site and unique molecular identifiers. Priming of cDNA synthesis was performed from both the TCR alpha and TCR beta constant segments. Library amplification used two PCR steps, and the second PCR step added sample barcodes and sequencing adapters. Libraries were sequenced on Illumina HiSeq 2500 (2x100 bp) or NovaSeq (2x150 bp). The study's processing was this. Reads were demultiplexed and collapsed into UMI consensus sequences with MIGEC, and V(D)J alignment was performed with MiXCR. Vaccine-responding clonotypes were identified with edgeR using replicate PBMC samples, with FDR below 0.01 and a log2 fold change above 5 up to day 15 being required. CD4 or CD8 identity was assigned to each bulk clonotype according to whether the clonotype was present at higher abundance in the sequenced CD4 repertoire or the sequenced CD8 repertoire. The raw public reads went through TCRdb reprocessing: fastp at Q25, MiXCR clone calling, in-frame beta chains kept. Each entry is one CDR3 protein sequence, shown with its most common DNA and genes. What appears here as the V and J calls and clone size reflects TCRdb's work, not the paper's. Here the sample has approximately 330,000 distinct CDR3 sequences; approximately 13% occur a single time. Approximately 3.3% of the sample comes from the top ten.

The sequence was obtained from a man younger than 35 who received the YFV17D yellow fever vaccine. The sequencing here drew on CD4+ T cells sorted from PBMCs, taken 15 days after the yellow fever booster vaccination. This receptor chain uses TRBV11-2 and TRBJ1-1, with TRBD1 as a weak D call on 6 bases. The CDR3 corresponds to CASSPGGQRAFF. The DNA reads TGTGCCAGCAGCCCCGGGGGCCAACGAGCTTTCTTT.